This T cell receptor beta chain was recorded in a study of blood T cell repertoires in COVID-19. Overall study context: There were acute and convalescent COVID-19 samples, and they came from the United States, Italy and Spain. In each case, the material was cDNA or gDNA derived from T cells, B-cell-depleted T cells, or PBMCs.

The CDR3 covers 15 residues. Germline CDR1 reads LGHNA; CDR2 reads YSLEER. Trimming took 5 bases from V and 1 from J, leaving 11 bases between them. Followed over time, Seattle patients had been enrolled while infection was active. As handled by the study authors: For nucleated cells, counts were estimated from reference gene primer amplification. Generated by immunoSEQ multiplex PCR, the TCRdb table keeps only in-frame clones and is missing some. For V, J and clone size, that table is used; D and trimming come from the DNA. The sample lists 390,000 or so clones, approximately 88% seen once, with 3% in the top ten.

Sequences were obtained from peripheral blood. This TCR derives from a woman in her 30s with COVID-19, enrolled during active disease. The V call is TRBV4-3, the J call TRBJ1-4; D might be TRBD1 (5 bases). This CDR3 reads CASSIFGGTNEKLFF. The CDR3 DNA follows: TGCGCCAGCAGCATATTCGGGGGAACTAATGAAAAACTGTTTTTT.